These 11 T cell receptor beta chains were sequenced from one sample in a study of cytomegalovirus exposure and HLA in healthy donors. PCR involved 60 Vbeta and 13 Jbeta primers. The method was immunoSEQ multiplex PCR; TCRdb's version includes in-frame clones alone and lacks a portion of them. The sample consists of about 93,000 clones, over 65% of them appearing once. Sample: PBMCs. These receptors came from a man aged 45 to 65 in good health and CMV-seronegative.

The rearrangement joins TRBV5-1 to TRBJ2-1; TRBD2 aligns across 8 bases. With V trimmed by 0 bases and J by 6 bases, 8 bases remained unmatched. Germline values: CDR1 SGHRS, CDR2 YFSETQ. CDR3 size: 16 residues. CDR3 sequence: CASSLVAGTSTNEQFF. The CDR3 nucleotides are TGCGCCAGCAGCTTGGTTGCCGGGACTAGTACCAATGAGCAGTTCTTC. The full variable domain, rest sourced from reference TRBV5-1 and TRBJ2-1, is KAGVTQTPRYLIKTRGQQVTLSCSPISGHRSVSWYQQTPGQGLQFLFEYFSETQRNKGNFPGRFSGRQFSNSRSEMNVSTLELGDSALYLCASSLVAGTSTNEQFFGPGTRLTVL.

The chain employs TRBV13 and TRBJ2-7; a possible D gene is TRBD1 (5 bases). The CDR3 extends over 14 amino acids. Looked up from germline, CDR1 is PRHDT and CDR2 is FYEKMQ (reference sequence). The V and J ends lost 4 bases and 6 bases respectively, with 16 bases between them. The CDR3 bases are TGTGCCAGCAGCTCTCGCAGGGTTCTGGGCGAGCAGTACTTC. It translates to CASSSRRVLGEQYF.

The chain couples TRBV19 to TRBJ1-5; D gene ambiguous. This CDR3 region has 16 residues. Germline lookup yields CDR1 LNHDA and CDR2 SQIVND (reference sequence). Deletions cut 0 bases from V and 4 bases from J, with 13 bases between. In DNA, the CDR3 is TGTGCCAGTAGTATAGACGGAATCGTGGAGAATCAGCCCCAGCATTTT. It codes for CASSIDGIVENQPQHF.

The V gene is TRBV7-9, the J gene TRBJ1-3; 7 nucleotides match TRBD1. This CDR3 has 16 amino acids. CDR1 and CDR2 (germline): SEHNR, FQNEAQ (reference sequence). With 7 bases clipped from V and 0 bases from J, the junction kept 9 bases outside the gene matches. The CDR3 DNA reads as TGTGCCAGCACCCCCAGAGGGGGCCTCTCTGGAAACACCATATATTTT. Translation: CASTPRGGLSGNTIYF.

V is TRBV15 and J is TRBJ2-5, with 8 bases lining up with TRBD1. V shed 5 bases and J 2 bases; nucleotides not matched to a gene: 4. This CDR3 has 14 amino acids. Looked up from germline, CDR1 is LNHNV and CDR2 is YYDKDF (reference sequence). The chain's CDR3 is CATSPRTGQETQYF. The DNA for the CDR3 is TGTGCCACCAGCCCCCGGACAGGGCAAGAGACCCAGTACTTC.

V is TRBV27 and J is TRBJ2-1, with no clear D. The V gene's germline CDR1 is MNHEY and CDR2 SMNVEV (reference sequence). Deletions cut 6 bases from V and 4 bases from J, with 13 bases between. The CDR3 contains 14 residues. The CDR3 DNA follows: TGTGCCAGCAGGCCCGTTCTACCGTACAATGAGCAGTTCTTC. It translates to CASRPVLPYNEQFF.

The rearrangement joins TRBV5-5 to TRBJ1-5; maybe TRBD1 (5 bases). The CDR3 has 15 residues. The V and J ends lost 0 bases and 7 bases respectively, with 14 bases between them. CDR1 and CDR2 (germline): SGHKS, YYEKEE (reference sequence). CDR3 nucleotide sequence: TGTGCCAGCAGCTTGGCCCCGGACATAGAACAGCCCCAGCATTTT. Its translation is CASSLAPDIEQPQHF.

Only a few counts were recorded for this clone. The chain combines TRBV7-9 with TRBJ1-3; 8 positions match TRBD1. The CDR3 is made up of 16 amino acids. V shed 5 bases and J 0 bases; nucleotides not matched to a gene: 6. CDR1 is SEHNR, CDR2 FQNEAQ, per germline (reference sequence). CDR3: CASSPAQGGSGNTIYF. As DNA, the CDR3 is TGTGCCAGCAGCCCAGCACAGGGGGGCTCTGGAAACACCATATATTTT. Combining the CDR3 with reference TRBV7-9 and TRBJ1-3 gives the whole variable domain DTGVSQNPRHKITKRGQNVTFRCDPISEHNRLYWYRQTLGQGPEFLTYFQNEAQLEKSRLLSDRFSAERPKGSFSTLEIQRTEQGDSAMYLCASSPAQGGSGNTIYFGEGSWLTVV.

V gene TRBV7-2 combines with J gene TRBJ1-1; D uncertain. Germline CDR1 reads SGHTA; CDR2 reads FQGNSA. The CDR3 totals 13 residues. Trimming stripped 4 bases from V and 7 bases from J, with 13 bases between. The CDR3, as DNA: TGTGCCAGCAGCTACGGGTATGGTGGTGAAGCTTTCTTT. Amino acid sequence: CASSYGYGGEAFF.

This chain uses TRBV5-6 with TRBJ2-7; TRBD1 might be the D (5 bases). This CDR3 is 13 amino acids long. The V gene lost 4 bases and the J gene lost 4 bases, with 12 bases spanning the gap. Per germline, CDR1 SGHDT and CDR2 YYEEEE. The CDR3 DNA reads TGTGCCAGCAGCGTAGTGGGGCCGTACGAGCAGTACTTC. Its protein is CASSVVGPYEQYF.

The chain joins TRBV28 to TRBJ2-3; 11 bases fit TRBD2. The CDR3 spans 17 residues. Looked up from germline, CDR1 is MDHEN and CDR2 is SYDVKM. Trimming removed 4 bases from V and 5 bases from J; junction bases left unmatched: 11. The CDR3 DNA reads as TGTGCCAGCAGTTGGGGACTAGCGGTCTATCAGGGAGATACGCAGTATTTT. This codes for CASSWGLAVYQGDTQYF.